The sequence of this TCR beta chain was determined in a study of graft-versus-host responses after intestinal transplantation. The CDR3 is 12 residues long. Trimming removed 2 bases from V and 12 bases from J, with 13 bases in between. CDR1 KGHSH and CDR2 LQKENI come from the germline V gene. Clones were sequenced by immunoSEQ multiplex PCR, and TCRdb holds only the in-frame ones, with some missing. The table has about 16,000 clones, 75% to 90% seen once. The receptor comes from a human patient who received an intestinal transplant, so some T cells may come from the graft donor. Specimen: PBMCs, collected roughly 110 days after intestinal transplant. V is TRBV18 and J is TRBJ1-1, with no clear D. The CDR3 loop reads CASSPDQAETFF. The CDR3 nucleotides are TGTGCCAGCTCACCAGATCAGGCAGAAACTTTCTTT.